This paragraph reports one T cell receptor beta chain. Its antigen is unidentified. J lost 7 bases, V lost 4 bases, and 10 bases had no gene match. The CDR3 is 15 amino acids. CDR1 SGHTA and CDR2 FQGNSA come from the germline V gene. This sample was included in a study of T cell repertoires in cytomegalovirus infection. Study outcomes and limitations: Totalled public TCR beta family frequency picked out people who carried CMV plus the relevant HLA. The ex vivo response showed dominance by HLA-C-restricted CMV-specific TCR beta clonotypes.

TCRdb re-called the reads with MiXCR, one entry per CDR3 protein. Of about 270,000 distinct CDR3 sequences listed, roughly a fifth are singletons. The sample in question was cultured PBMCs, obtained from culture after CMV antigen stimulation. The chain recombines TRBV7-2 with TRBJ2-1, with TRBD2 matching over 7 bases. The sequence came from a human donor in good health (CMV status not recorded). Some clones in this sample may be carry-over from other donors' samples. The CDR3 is CASSSLGGRWNEQFF. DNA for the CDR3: TGTGCCAGCAGCTCTTTGGGGGGGAGGTGGAATGAGCAGTTCTTC.